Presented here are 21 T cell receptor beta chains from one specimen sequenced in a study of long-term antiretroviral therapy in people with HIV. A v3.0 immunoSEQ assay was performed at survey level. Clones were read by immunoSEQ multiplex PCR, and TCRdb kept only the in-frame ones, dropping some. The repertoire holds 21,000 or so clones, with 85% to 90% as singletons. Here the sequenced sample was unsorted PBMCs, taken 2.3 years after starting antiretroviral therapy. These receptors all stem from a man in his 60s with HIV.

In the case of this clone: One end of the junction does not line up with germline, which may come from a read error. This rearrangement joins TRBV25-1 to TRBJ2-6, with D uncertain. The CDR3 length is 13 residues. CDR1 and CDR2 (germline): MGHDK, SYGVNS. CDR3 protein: CASSQYGANVLTF. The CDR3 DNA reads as TGTGCCAGCAGTCAATATGGGGCCAACGTCCTGACTTTC.

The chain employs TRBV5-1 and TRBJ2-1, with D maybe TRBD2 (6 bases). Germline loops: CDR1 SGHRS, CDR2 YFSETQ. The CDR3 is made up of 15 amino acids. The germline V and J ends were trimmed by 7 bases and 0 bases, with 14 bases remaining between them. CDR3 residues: CASCQAGSSYNEQFF. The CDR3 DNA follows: TGCGCCAGCTGCCAGGCGGGAAGCTCCTACAATGAGCAGTTCTTC.

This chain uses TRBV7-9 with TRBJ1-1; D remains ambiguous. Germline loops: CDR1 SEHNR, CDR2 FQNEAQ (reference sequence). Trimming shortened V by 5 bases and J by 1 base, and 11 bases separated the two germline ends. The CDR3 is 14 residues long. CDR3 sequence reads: CASSLIMENTEAFF. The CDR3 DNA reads TGTGCCAGCAGCCTTATAATGGAGAACACTGAAGCTTTCTTT. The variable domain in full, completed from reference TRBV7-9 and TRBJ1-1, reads DTGVSQNPRHKITKRGQNVTFRCDPISEHNRLYWYRQTLGQGPEFLTYFQNEAQLEKSRLLSDRFSAERPKGSFSTLEIQRTEQGDSAMYLCASSLIMENTEAFFGQGTRLTVV.

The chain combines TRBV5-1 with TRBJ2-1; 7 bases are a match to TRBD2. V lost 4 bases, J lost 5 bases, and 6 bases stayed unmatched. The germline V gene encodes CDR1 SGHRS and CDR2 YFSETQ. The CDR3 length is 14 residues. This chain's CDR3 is CASSPGGVHNEQFF. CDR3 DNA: TGCGCCAGCAGCCCGGGAGGTGTCCACAATGAGCAGTTCTTC.

CDR3 amino acids: CASSSTGLNTEAFF. As DNA, the CDR3 is TGTGCCAGCAGCTCTACAGGTTTGAACACTGAAGCTTTCTTT. The rearrangement uses TRBV11-2 and TRBJ1-1; a possible D gene is TRBD1 (5 bases). CDR3 length equals 14 residues. From germline, CDR1 is SGHAT and CDR2 FQNNGV. V was trimmed by 4 bases and J by 0 bases, leaving 9 bases between them.

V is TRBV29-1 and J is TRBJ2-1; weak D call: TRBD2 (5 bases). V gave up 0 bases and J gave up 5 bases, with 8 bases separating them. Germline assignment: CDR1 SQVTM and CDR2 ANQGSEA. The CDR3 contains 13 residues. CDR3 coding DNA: TGCAGCGTTGAAGATCGGGGAAACAATGAGCAGTTCTTC. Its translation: CSVEDRGNNEQFF.

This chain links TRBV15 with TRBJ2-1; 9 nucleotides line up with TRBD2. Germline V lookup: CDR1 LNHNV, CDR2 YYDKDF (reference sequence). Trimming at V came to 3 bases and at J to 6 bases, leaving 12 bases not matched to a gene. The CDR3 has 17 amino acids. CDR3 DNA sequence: TGTGCCACCAGCAGTCCATCTGGGGGACTAGCCTCCAATGAGCAGTTCTTC. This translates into CATSSPSGGLASNEQFF.

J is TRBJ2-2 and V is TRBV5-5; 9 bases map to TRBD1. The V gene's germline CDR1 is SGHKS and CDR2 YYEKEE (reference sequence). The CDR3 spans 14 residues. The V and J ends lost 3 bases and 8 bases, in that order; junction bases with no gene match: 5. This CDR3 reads CASSSGQGEGELFF. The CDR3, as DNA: TGTGCCAGCAGCTCGGGACAGGGAGAGGGGGAGCTGTTTTTT.

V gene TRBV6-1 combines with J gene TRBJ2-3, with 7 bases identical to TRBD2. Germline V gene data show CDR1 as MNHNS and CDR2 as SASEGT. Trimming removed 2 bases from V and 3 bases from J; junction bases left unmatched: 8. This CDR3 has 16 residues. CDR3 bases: TGTGCCAGCAGTGAAACGGGCGGGAGTGGAACAGATACGCAGTATTTT. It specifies CASSETGGSGTDTQYF.

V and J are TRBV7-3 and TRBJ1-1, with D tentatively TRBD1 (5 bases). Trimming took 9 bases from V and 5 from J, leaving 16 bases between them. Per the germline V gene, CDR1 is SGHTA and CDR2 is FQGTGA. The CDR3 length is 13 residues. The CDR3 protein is CASRLGGETEAFF. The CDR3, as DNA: TGTGCCAGTAGGTTGGGAGGGGAGACTGAAGCTTTCTTT.

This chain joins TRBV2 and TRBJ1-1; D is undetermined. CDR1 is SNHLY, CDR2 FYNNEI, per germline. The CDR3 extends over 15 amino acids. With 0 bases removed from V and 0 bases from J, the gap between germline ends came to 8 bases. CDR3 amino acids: CASSEAGDLNTEAFF. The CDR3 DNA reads TGTGCCAGCAGTGAAGCGGGAGATTTGAACACTGAAGCTTTCTTT.

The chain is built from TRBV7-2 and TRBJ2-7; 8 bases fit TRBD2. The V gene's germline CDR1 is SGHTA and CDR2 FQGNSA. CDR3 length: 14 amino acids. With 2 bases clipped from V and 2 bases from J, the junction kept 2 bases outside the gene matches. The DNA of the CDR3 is TGTGCCAGCAGCTTAAGCGGGAGTACCTACGAGCAGTACTTC. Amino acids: CASSLSGSTYEQYF.

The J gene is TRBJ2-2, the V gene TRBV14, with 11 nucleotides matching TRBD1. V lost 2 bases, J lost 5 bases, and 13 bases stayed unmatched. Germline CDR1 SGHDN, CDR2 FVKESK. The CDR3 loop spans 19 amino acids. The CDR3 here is CASSQWPTGTGGMTGELFF. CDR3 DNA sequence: TGTGCCAGCAGCCAATGGCCGACCGGGACAGGGGGAATGACCGGGGAGCTGTTTTTT. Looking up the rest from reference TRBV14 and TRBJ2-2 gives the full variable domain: EAGVTQFPSHSVIEKGQTVTLRCDPISGHDNLYWYRRVMGKEIKFLLHFVKESKQDESGMPNNRFLAERTGGTYSTLKVQPAELEDSGVYFCASSQWPTGTGGMTGELFFGEGSRLTVL.

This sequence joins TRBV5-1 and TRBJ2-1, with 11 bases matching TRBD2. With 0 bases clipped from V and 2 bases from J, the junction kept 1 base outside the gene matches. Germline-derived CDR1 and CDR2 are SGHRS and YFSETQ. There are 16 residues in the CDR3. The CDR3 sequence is CASSLVTSGAYNEQFF. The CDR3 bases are TGCGCCAGCAGCTTGGTGACTAGCGGGGCCTACAATGAGCAGTTCTTC.

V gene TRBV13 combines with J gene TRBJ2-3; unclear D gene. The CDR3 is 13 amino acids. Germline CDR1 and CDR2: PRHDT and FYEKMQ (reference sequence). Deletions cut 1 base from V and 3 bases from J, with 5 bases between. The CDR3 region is CASSLEVTDTQYF. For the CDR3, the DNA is TGTGCCAGCAGCTTAGAAGTTACAGATACGCAGTATTTT. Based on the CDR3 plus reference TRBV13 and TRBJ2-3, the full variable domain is AAGVIQSPRHLIKEKRETATLKCYPIPRHDTVYWYQQGPGQDPQFLISFYEKMQSDKGSIPDRFSAQQFSDYHSELNMSSLELGDSALYFCASSLEVTDTQYFGPGTRLTVL.

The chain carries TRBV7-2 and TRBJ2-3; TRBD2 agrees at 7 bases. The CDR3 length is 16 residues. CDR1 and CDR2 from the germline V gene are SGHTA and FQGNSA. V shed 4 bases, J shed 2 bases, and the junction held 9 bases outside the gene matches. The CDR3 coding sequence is TGTGCCAGCAGCTCCCGGGGGGATCGGGTCACAGATACGCAGTATTTT. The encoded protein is CASSSRGDRVTDTQYF.

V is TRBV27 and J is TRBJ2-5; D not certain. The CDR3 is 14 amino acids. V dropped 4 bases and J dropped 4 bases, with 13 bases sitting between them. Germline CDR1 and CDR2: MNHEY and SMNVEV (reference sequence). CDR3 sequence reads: CASSWKGSAETQYF. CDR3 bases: TGTGCCAGCAGTTGGAAGGGTTCGGCAGAGACCCAGTACTTC.

CDR3 nucleotides: TGTGCCAGCAGTGAAGCGGAGACTACTAGAGGTAATGAGCAGTTCTTC. Its protein product is CASSEAETTRGNEQFF. The V and J genes are TRBV2 and TRBJ2-1; D is perhaps TRBD2 (5 bases). The V end lost 0 bases, the J end lost 7 bases, and 16 bases lay between the germline ends. CDR3 size: 16 residues. The germline gives CDR1 SNHLY, CDR2 FYNNEI.

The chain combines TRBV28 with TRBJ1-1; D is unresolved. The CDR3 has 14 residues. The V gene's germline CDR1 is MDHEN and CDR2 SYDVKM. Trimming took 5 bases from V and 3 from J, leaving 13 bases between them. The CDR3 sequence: CASSAPGGYTEAFF. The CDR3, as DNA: TGTGCCAGCAGTGCCCCGGGTGGGTACACTGAAGCTTTCTTT.

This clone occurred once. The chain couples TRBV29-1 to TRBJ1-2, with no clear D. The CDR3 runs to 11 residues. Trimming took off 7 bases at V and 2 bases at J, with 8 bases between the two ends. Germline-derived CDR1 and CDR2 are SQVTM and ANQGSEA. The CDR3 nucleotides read TGCAGCGCTGGGATGAACTATGGCTACACCTTC. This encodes CSAGMNYGYTF.

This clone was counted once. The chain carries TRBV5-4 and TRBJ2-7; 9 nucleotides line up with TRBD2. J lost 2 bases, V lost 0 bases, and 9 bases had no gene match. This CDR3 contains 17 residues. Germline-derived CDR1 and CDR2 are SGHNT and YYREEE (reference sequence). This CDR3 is CASSLGSGSYSTYEQYF. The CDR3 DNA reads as TGTGCCAGCAGCTTGGGTAGCGGGAGCTACTCCACCTACGAGCAGTACTTC.